A single sample gave rise to the 2 T cell receptor beta chains below, sequenced in a study of blood T cell repertoires in COVID-19. The assay was immunoSEQ multiplex PCR, and TCRdb's table has in-frame clones only and misses some. Of about 70,000 clones listed, around 87% are singletons. Sample: peripheral blood. Source of these receptors: a man between 65 and 85 years old with active COVID-19.

This chain joins TRBV12-3 or TRBV12-4 and TRBJ2-3; tentatively, D is TRBD2 (5 bases). The V end lost 6 bases, the J end lost 6 bases, and 10 bases lay between the germline ends. This CDR3 region has 12 residues. CDR3 sequence (DNA): TGTGCCAGCAGCACTAGGGAGGATACGCAGTATTTT. This gives the protein CASSTREDTQYF.

This chain uses TRBV7-2 with TRBJ2-3, with 12 bases matching TRBD2. The CDR3 contains 17 residues. V lost 1 base and J lost 4; bases outside the gene matches: 6. Germline loops: CDR1 SGHTA, CDR2 FQGNSA. CDR3 region: CASSLGLAGGRADTQYF. As DNA, the CDR3 is TGTGCCAGCAGCTTAGGTCTAGCGGGAGGGCGGGCAGATACGCAGTATTTT.